This paragraph covers one TCR beta chain sequence. What it recognizes is unknown. Profiled with immunoSEQ multiplex PCR; TCRdb holds only in-frame clones, not every one. The sample shows 15,000 or so clones, approximately 83% of them seen only once. The entry originates in a study of PD-1 blockade in classical Hodgkin lymphoma. The wider study: With a 2-week interval, patients received intravenous nivolumab at 3 mg/kg. Whole-study results and caveats: Prior to therapy, complete responders displayed diversity much like that of newly diagnosed patients.

Every patient had relapsed following autologous stem cell transplantation, and cohorts differed in brentuximab vedotin exposure. Best response was recorded as complete response, partial response or progressive disease. The V and J ends lost 1 base and 8 bases respectively, with 11 bases between them. Germline V CDR1 and CDR2: SEHNR, FQNEAQ (reference sequence). This CDR3 spans 14 amino acids. V gene TRBV7-9 combines with J gene TRBJ1-4, with D possibly being TRBD1 (6 bases). The receptor's source is a human donor with classical Hodgkin lymphoma. The starting material was peripheral blood mononuclear cells (PBMCs), obtained at baseline. The CDR3 spells CASSLVPGEEKLFF. The CDR3 DNA reads as TGTGCCAGCAGCTTAGTGCCAGGGGAAGAAAAACTGTTTTTT.